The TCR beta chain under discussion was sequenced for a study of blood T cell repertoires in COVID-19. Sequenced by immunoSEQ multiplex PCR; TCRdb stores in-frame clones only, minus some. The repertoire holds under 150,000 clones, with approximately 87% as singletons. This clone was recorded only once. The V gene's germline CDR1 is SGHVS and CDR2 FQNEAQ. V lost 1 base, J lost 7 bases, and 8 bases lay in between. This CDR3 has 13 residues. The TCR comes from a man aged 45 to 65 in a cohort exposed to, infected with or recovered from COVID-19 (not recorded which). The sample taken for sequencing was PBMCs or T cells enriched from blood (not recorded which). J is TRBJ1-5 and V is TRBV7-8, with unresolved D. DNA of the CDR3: TGTGCCAGCAGCTTAGATGAGTGGCAGCCCCAGCATTTT. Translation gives CASSLDEWQPQHF.